Below, 11 T cell receptor beta chains from the same sample are listed, as sequenced in a study of vaccination and CD4 T cells after COVID-19. Treatment in this sample: approximately nine-day PBMC culture with coronavirus spike peptide pools or control peptides (ViraFEST assay). The Oncomine TCR Beta short-read assay sequenced DNA from cultured CD4+ T cells. Each CDR3 protein gets one entry after TCRdb re-called the PCR reads with MiXCR. The data show nearly 20,000 distinct CDR3 sequences, around 42% seen once. Antigen specificity for these receptors is unknown. The input for sequencing was CD4+ T cells from blood, cultured in vitro, taken after SARS-CoV-2 vaccination. The receptor source for this set is a human donor who had recovered from COVID-19.

The rearrangement joins TRBV6-2 or TRBV6-3 to TRBJ2-3; 10 bases line up with TRBD2. The CDR3 spans 16 residues. The V gene end was trimmed by 1 base and the J gene end by 4 bases; junction bases not matched to a gene: 5. Per the germline V gene, CDR1 is MNHEY and CDR2 is SVGEGT. The CDR3 sequence is CASSYYRLAGADTQYF. The CDR3 coding sequence is TGTGCCAGCAGTTACTATCGGCTAGCGGGAGCAGATACGCAGTATTTT.

This clonotype was found a few times. The chain combines TRBV19 with TRBJ1-1; TRBD1 aligns across 8 bases. CDR1 and CDR2 from the germline V gene are LNHDA and SQIVND (reference sequence). This CDR3 contains 15 residues. The junction had 6 bases not matched to a gene; V was cut back by 5 bases and J by 1 base. The CDR3 region is CASSLGTGKNTEAFF. The CDR3 coding sequence is TGTGCCAGTAGTCTGGGGACAGGCAAGAACACTGAAGCTTTCTTT.

This clonotype was seen a few times. The chain employs TRBV20-1 and TRBJ1-1, with a possible D match to TRBD1 (5 bases). V lost 5 bases to trimming and J lost 0 bases, with 13 bases between them. The CDR3 contains 14 residues. Germline CDR1 DFQATT, CDR2 SNEGSKA (reference sequence). CDR3 loop: CSAPGQDLNTEAFF. CDR3 in DNA: TGCAGTGCTCCGGGGCAGGATTTGAACACTGAAGCTTTCTTT.

This clonotype was counted only a few times. The V gene is TRBV7-9, the J gene TRBJ1-2; D not resolved. V gave up 5 bases and J gave up 7 bases, with 14 bases separating them. The germline V gene encodes CDR1 SEHNR and CDR2 FQNEAQ (reference sequence). This CDR3 has 13 amino acids. As DNA, the CDR3 is TGTGCCAGCAGCCTAAGGGTTTCAGGTGGCTACACCTTC. Translating it yields CASSLRVSGGYTF.

This clonotype was seen a few times. The chain has TRBV20-1 and TRBJ1-5; D gene ambiguous. The CDR3 is 18 residues long. V shed 5 bases and J shed 3 bases, with 26 bases lying between them. CDR1 and CDR2 (germline): DFQATT, SNEGSKA (reference sequence). CDR3 bases: TGCAGTGCTTCCACGGGGATAAGGGCCCTAACTCCCAATCAGCCCCAGCATTTT. It yields the protein CSASTGIRALTPNQPQHF.

V is TRBV20-1 and J is TRBJ2-6; D unresolved. Trimming cost V 3 bases and J 0 bases, with 12 bases left between them. Germline CDR1 reads DFQATT; CDR2 reads SNEGSKA (reference sequence). CDR3 length: 16 amino acids. The CDR3 DNA is TGCAGTGCTAGTGGTAGGAAGAGCTCTGGGGCCAACGTCCTGACTTTC. Translation: CSASGRKSSGANVLTF.

The V gene is TRBV27, the J gene TRBJ2-7; TRBD1 might be the D (7 bases). The CDR3 spans 15 residues. CDR1 is MNHEY and CDR2 is SMNVEV in the germline V gene (reference sequence). V dropped 5 bases and J dropped 2 bases, with 16 bases sitting between them. The CDR3 here is CASSELQGGTYEQYF. CDR3 nucleotide sequence: TGTGCCAGCAGTGAACTTCAGGGGGGAACCTACGAGCAGTACTTC.

This clonotype came up a few times. The chain joins TRBV20-1 to TRBJ2-2; no firm D call. Germline CDR1 reads DFQATT; CDR2 reads SNEGSKA (reference sequence). The ends were cut back, 1 base at V and 5 bases at J, with 5 bases in the middle. CDR3 size: 12 residues. CDR3 region: CSARVVTGELFF. The CDR3 DNA follows: TGCAGTGCTAGAGTGGTGACCGGGGAGCTGTTTTTT.

The chain is built from TRBV11-3 and TRBJ1-2; tentative D call: TRBD1 (5 bases). Germline CDR1 and CDR2: SGHNT and YENEEA. The CDR3 is 16 residues long. Trimming took 5 bases from V and 1 from J, leaving 17 bases between them. DNA for the CDR3: TGTGCCAGCAGCCTCGGCATGGGGCTGATTAACTATGGCTACACCTTC. Residues: CASSLGMGLINYGYTF. The complete variable domain, with remaining parts taken from reference TRBV11-3 and TRBJ1-2, reads EAGVVQSPRYKIIEKKQPVAFWCNPISGHNTLYWYLQNLGQGPELLIRYENEEAVDDSQLPKDRFSAERLKGVDSTLKIQPAELGDSAVYLCASSLGMGLINYGYTFGSGTRLTVV.

The chain couples TRBV20-1 to TRBJ2-5; TRBD1 agrees at 10 bases. This CDR3 has 12 residues. Germline assignment: CDR1 DFQATT and CDR2 SNEGSKA (reference sequence). Here the CDR3 reads CSAGTGEETQYF. CDR3 DNA: TGCAGCGCCGGGACAGGGGAGGAGACCCAGTACTTC.

The J gene is TRBJ2-7, the V gene TRBV4-3; 9 bases are a match to TRBD2. V lost 3 bases and J lost 3; bases outside the gene matches: 9. The CDR3 sequence is 16 residues long. The germline CDR1 and CDR2 sequences are LGHNA and YSLEER. CDR3 region: CASSHQMTSGSYEQYF. As DNA, the CDR3 is TGCGCCAGCAGCCACCAAATGACTAGCGGAAGCTACGAGCAGTACTTC.